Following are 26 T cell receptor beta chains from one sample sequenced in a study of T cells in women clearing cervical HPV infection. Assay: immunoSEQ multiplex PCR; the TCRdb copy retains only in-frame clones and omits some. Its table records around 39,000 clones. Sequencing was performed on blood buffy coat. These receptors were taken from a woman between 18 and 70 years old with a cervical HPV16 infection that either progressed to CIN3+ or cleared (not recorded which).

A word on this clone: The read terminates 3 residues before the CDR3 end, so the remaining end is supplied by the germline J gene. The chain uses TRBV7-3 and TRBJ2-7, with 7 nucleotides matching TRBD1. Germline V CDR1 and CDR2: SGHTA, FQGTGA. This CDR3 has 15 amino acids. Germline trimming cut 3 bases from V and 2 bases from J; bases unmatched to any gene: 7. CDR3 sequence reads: CASSFAGQGAYEQYF. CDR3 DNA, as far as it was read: TGTGCCAGCAGCTTTGCCGGGCAGGGGGCCTACGAG.

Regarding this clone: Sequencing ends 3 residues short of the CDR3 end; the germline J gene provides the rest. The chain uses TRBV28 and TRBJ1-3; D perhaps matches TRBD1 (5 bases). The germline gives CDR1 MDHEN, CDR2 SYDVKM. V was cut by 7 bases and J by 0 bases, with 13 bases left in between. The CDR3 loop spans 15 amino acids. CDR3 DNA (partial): TGTGCCAGCATTGCGACAGCCAGCTCTGGAAACACC. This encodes CASIATASSGNT. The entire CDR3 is CASIATASSGNTIYF.

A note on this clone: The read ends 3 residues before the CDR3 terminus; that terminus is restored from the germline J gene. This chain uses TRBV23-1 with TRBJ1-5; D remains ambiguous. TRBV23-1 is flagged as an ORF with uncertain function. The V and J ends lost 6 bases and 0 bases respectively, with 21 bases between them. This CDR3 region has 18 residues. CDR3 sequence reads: CASRTRATRNDSNQPQHF. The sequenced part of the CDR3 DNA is TGCGCCAGCAGGACGAGGGCGACAAGGAACGATAGCAATCAGCCC.

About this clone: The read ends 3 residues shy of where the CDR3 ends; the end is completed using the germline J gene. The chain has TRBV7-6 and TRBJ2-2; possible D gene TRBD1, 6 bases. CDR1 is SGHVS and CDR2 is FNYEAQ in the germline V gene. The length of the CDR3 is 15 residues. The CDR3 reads CASRAENRANEKLFF. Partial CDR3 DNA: TGTGCCAGCAGGGCCGAAAACAGGGCAAATGAAAAG. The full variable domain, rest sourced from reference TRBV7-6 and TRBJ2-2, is GAGVSQSPRYKVTKRGQDVALRCDPISGHVSLYWYRQALGQGPEFLTYFNYEAQQDKSGLPNDRFSAERPEGSISTLTIQRTEQRDSAMYRCASRAENRANEKLFFGEGSRLTVL.

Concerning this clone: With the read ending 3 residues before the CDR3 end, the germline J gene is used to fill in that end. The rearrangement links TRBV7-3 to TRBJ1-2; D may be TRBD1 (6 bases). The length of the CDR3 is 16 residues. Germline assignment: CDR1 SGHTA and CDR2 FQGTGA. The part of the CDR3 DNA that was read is TGTGCCAGCAGCTTTAATAGCGGGGGGGCAGGCGGTGAC. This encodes CASSFNSGGAGGD. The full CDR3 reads CASSFNSGGAGGDYTF.

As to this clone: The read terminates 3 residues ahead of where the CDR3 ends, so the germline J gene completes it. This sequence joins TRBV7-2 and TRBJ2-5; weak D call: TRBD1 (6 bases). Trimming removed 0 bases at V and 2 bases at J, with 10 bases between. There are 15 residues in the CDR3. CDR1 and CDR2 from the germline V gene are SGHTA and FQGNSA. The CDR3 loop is CASSLAGGRQETQYF. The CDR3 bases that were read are TGTGCCAGCAGCTTAGCAGGGGGACGGCAAGAGACC.

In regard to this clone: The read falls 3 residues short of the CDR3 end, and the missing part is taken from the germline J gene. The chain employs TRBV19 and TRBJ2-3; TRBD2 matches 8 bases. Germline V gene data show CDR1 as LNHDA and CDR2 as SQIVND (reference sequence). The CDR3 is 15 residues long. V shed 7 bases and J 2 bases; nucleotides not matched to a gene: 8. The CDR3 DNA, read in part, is TGTGCCAGTACCCCTCAAGGACTAGCCACAGATACG. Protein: CASTPQGLATDT. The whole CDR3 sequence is CASTPQGLATDTQYF.

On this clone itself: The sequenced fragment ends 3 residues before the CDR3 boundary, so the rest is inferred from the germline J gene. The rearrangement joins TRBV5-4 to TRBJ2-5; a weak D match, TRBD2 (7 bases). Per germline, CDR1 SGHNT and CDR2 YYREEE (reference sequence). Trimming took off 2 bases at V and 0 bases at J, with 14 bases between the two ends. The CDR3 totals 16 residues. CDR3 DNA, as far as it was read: TGTGCCAGCAGCTTAGGGGGGGCAGGGAACCAAGAGACC. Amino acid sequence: CASSLGGAGNQET. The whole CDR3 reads CASSLGGAGNQETQYF.

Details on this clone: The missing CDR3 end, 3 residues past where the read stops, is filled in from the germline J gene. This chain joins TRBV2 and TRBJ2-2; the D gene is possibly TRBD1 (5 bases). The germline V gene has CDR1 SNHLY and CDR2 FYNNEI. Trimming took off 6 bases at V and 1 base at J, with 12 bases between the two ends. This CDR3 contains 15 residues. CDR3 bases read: TGTGCCAGCAGAGCAGACAGCGTGAACACCGGGGAG. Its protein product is CASRADSVNTGE. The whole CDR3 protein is CASRADSVNTGELFF.

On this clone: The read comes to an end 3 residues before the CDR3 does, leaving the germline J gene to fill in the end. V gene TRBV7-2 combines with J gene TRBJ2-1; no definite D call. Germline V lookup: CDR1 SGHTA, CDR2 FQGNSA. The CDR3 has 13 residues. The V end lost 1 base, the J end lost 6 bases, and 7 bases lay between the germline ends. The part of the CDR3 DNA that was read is TGTGCCAGCAGCTTAGGGCCAGTCAATGAG. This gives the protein CASSLGPVNE. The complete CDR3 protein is CASSLGPVNEQFF.

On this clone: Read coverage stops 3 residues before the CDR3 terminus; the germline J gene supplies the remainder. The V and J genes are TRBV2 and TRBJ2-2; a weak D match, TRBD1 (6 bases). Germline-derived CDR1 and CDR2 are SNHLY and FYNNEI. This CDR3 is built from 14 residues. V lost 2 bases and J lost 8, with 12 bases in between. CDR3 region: CASSESRGPGELFF. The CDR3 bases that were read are TGTGCCAGCAGTGAATCCAGGGGCCCTGGGGAG. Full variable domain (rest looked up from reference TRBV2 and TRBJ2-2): EPEVTQTPSHQVTQMGQEVILRCVPISNHLYFYWYRQILGQKVEFLVSFYNNEISEKSEIFDDQFSVERPDGSNFTLKIRSTKLEDSAMYFCASSESRGPGELFFGEGSRLTVL.

CDR3 DNA (partial): TGTGCCAGCAGCTTAAAGGGGCCAGGGGAA. Its protein is CASSLKGPGE. The whole CDR3 protein reads CASSLKGPGEAFF. The genes are TRBV7-2 and TRBJ1-1, with a possible D match to TRBD1 (5 bases). The read ends 3 residues shy of where the CDR3 ends; the end is completed using the germline J gene. The length of the CDR3 is 13 residues. The germline V gene encodes CDR1 SGHTA and CDR2 FQGNSA.

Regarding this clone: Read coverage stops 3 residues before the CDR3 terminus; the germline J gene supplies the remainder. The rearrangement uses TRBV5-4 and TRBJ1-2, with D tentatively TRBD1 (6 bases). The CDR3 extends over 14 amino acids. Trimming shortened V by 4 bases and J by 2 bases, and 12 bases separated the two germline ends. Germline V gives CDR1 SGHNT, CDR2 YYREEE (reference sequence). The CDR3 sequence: CASSPSGQNYGYTF. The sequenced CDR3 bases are TGTGCCAGCAGCCCGTCAGGACAGAACTATGGC.

The CDR3 spells CASSQGTANTEAFF. The CDR3 DNA, read in part, is TGTGCCAGCAGCCAAGGGACAGCGAACACTGAA. This sequence joins TRBV7-2 and TRBJ1-1; TRBD1 agrees at 7 bases. The read stops 3 residues short of the end of the CDR3; the missing end is completed from the germline J gene. CDR1 and CDR2 (germline): SGHTA, FQGNSA. The CDR3 consists of 14 residues. The V segment lost 5 bases and the J segment 1 base; nucleotides outside the gene matches: 4.

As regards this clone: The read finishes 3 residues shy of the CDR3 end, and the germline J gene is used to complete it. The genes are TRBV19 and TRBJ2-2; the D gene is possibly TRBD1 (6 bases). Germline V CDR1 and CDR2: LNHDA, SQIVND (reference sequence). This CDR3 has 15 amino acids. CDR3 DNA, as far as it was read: TGTGCCAGTAGTCAACTCTACAGGGAAAATGAAAAG. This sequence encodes CASSQLYRENEK. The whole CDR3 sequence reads CASSQLYRENEKLFF.

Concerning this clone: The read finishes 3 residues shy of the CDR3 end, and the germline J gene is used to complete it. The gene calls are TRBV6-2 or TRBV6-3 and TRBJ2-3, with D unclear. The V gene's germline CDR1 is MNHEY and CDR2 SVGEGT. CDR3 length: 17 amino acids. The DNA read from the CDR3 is TGTGCCAGCAGCCCCTTGACTGGATCCGCGTACCAAGAGACG. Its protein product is CASSPLTGSAYQET. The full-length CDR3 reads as CASSPLTGSAYQETQYF.

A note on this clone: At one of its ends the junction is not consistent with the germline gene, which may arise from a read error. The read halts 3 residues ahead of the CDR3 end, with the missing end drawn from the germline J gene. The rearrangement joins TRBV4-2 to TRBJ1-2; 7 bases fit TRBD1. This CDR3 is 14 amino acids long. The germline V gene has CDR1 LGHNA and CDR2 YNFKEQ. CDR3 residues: CASSQDGQGVGYTF. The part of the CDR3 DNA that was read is TGCGCCAGCAGCCAAGATGGTCAGGGGGTTGGC.

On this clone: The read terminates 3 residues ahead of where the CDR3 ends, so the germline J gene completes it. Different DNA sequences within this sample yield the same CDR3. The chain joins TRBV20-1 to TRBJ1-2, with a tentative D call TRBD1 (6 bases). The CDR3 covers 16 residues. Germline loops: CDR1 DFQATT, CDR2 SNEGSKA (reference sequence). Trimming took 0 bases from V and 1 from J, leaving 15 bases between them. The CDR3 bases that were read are TGCAGTGCTAGAGATTTGGGGGAACAGGGTAACTATGGC. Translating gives CSARDLGEQGNYG. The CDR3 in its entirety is CSARDLGEQGNYGYTF.

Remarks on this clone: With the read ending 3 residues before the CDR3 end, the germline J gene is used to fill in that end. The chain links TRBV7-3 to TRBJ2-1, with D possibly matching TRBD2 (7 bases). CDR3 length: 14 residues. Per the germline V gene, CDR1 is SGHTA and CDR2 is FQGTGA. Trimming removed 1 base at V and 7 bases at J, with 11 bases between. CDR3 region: CASSLMGGQNEQFF. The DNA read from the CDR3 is TGTGCCAGCAGCTTAATGGGGGGGCAGAATGAG.

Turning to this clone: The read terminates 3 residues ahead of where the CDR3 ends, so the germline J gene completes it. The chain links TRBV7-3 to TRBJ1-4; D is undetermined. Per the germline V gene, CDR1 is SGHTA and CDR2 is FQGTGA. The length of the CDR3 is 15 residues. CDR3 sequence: CASSLFSVPNSPLFF. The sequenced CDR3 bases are TGTGCCAGCAGCTTATTTTCGGTTCCTAATTCACCA.

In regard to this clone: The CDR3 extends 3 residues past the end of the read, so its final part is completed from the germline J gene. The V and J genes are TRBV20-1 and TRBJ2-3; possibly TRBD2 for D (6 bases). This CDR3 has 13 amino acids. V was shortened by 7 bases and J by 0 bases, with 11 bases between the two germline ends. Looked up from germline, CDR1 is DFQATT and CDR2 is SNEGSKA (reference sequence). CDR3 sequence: CSVRGPSTDTQYF. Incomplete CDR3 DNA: TGCAGTGTGCGGGGCCCAAGCACAGATACG.

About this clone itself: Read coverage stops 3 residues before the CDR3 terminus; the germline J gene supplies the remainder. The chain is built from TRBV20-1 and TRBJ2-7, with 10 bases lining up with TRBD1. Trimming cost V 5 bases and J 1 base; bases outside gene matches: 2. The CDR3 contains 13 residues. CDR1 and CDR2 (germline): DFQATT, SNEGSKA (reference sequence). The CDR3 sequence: CSAGQGESYEQYF. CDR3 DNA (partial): TGCAGTGCTGGACAGGGGGAATCCTACGAG.

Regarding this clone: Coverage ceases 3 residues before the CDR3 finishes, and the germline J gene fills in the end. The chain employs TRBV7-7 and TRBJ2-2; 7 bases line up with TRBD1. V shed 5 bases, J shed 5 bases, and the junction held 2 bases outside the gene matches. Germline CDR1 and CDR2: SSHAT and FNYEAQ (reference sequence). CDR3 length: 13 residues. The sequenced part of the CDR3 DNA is TGTGCCAGCAGCCAACAGGGGACCGGGGAG. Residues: CASSQQGTGE. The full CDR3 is CASSQQGTGELFF.

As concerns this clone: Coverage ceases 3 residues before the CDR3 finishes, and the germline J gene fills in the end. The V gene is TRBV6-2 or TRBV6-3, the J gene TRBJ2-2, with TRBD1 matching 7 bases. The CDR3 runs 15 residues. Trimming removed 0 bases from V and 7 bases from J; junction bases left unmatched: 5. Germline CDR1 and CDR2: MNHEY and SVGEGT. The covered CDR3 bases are TGTGCCAGCAGTTACTCGACAGGGAAGATCGGGGAG. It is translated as CASSYSTGKIGE. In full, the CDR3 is CASSYSTGKIGELFF.

The DNA read from the CDR3 is TGTGCCAGCAGCGCACAGCAGGGTGCGAACGAG. This translates into CASSAQQGANE. The entire CDR3 reads CASSAQQGANEQYF. The rearrangement links TRBV7-9 to TRBJ2-7, with D possibly matching TRBD1 (5 bases). The read stops 3 residues short of the end of the CDR3; the missing end is completed from the germline J gene. Germline V gives CDR1 SEHNR, CDR2 FQNEAQ (reference sequence). V was shortened by 5 bases and J by 5 bases, with 16 bases between the two germline ends. This CDR3 is built from 14 residues. The complete variable domain, with remaining parts taken from reference TRBV7-9 and TRBJ2-7, reads DTGVSQNPRHKITKRGQNVTFRCDPISEHNRLYWYRQTLGQGPEFLTYFQNEAQLEKSRLLSDRFSAERPKGSFSTLEIQRTEQGDSAMYLCASSAQQGANEQYFGPGTRLTVT.

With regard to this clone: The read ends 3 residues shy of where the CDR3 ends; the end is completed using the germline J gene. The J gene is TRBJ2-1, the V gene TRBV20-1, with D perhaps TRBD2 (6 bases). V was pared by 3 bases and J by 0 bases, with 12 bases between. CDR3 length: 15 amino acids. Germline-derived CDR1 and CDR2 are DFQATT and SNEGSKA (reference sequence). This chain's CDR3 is CSASDAGLSYNEQFF. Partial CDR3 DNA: TGCAGTGCTAGTGACGCGGGGCTCTCCTACAATGAG.